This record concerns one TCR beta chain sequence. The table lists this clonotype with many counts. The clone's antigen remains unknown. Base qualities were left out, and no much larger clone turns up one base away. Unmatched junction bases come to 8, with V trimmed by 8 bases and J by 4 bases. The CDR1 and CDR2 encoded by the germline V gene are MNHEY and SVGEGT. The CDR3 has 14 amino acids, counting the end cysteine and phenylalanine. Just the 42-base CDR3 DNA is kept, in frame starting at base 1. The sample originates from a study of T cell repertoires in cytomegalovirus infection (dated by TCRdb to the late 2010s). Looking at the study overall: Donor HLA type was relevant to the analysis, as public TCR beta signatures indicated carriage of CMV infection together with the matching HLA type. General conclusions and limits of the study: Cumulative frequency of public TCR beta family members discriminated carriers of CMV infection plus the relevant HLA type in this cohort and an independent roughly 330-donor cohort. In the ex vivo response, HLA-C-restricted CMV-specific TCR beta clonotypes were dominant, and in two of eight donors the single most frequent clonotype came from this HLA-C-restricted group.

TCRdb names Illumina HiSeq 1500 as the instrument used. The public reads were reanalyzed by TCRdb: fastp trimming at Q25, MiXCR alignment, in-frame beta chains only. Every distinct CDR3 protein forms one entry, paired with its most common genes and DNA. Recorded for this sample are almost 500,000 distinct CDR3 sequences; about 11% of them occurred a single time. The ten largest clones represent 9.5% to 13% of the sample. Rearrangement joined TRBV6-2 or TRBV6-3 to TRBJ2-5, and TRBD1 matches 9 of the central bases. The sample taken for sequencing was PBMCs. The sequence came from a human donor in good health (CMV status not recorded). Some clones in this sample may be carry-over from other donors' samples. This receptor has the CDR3 CASLTGGLRETQYF. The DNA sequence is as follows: TGTGCCAGCCTCACAGGGGGCTTGAGAGAGACCCAGTACTTC.